These 2 T cell receptor beta chains share one sample of origin, sequenced in a study of T cell responses to AZD1222 COVID-19 vaccine. TCRdb's copy holds only in-frame clones and misses some; the assay was immunoSEQ multiplex PCR. The table has under 80,000 clones, 81% seen once. The material was peripheral blood, obtained 28 days after the second AZD1222 dose. All receptors derive from an adult who received the AZD1222 COVID-19 vaccine.

This clone was seen just once. The rearrangement links TRBV27 to TRBJ2-7; no reliable D call. Trimming stripped 3 bases from V and 0 bases from J, with 3 bases between. CDR3 length: 12 amino acids. Germline assignment: CDR1 MNHEY and CDR2 SMNVEV (reference sequence). The chain's CDR3 is CASSFLSYEQYF. The CDR3 DNA is TGTGCCAGCAGTTTTCTCTCCTACGAGCAGTACTTC.

The V and J genes are TRBV5-1 and TRBJ1-2; D is ambiguous. Between the trimmed V and J ends, which lost 2 bases and 8 bases, there was a span of 13 bases. Germline V gives CDR1 SGHRS, CDR2 YFSETQ. The length of the CDR3 is 13 residues. CDR3 coding DNA: TGCGCCAGCAGCTTAGGCCTCCCCCGGGGCTACACCTTC. Translated: CASSLGLPRGYTF.